Below are 12 T cell receptor beta chains sequenced from a single sample in a study of cytomegalovirus exposure and HLA in healthy donors. The protocol was immunoSEQ multiplex PCR, while the TCRdb copy is restricted to in-frame clones and leaves out a portion. The table has 250,000 to 350,000 clones, about 90% seen once; the top ten hold 1% to 1.5%. The sample was PBMCs. The source of these receptors is a woman aged 25-40 years in good health and CMV-seropositive.

This chain links TRBV4-1 with TRBJ1-2; TRBD1 agrees at 8 bases. Trimming cost V 0 bases and J 7 bases; bases outside gene matches: 4. The CDR3 runs to 14 residues. Germline CDR1 reads MGHRA; CDR2 reads YSYEKL. The CDR3 bases are TGCGCCAGCAGCCAAGACGGACAGGGAGGTGGCTACACCTTC. Protein sequence: CASSQDGQGGGYTF.

This clone was observed a few times. The rearrangement joins TRBV11-2 to TRBJ2-3; a weak D match, TRBD2 (5 bases). CDR1 and CDR2 (germline): SGHAT, FQNNGV. CDR3 length: 14 amino acids. Trimming removed 3 bases from V and 6 bases from J, with 13 bases in between. In nucleotides, the CDR3 is TGTGCCAGCAGCTTCGGGGTTCGGACCGATACGCAGTATTTT. Amino acids: CASSFGVRTDTQYF.

This chain joins TRBV2 and TRBJ1-2, with TRBD1 matching over 7 bases. The CDR3 loop spans 14 amino acids. CDR1 SNHLY and CDR2 FYNNEI come from the germline V gene. Trimming removed 0 bases from V and 8 bases from J; junction bases left unmatched: 6. Here the CDR3 reads CASSEASRGQGYTF. In nucleotides, the CDR3 is TGTGCCAGCAGTGAAGCAAGTAGGGGGCAGGGCTACACCTTC.

The chain uses TRBV28 and TRBJ1-1; D not certain. The germline CDR1 and CDR2 sequences are MDHEN and SYDVKM. CDR3 length: 12 amino acids. V shed 8 bases and J shed 6 bases, with 13 bases lying between them. CDR3 sequence reads: CASERASPEAFF. In DNA form, the CDR3 reads TGTGCCAGCGAACGGGCCAGCCCTGAAGCTTTCTTT.

The chain joins TRBV6-1 to TRBJ1-2; tentative D call: TRBD1 (6 bases). The CDR3 runs 14 residues. Germline CDR1 MNHNS, CDR2 SASEGT. Trimming removed 2 bases at V and 7 bases at J, with 14 bases between. The CDR3 loop is CASSEYWGAGGYTF. CDR3 nucleotide sequence: TGTGCCAGCAGTGAATATTGGGGGGCTGGTGGCTACACCTTC.

This sequence joins TRBV7-8 and TRBJ2-2; 15 positions agree with TRBD2. The V and J ends lost 4 bases and 4 bases, in that order; junction bases with no gene match: 13. Germline V lookup: CDR1 SGHVS, CDR2 FQNEAQ. The CDR3 length is 20 residues. This CDR3 is CASSSMLRTSGGAGTGELFF. CDR3 DNA sequence: TGTGCCAGCAGCTCAATGTTAAGGACTAGCGGGGGGGCCGGCACCGGGGAGCTGTTTTTT.

This chain joins TRBV7-2 and TRBJ1-1; no clear D gene. V dropped 2 bases and J dropped 3 bases, with 13 bases sitting between them. The CDR3 has 15 residues. CDR1 is SGHTA, CDR2 FQGNSA, per germline. As DNA, the CDR3 is TGTGCCAGCAGCTTAAAAGGTACGTCCTACACTGAAGCTTTCTTT. This gives the protein CASSLKGTSYTEAFF.

This sequence joins TRBV15 and TRBJ2-7; a possible D gene is TRBD2 (5 bases). Germline V gene sequence: CDR1 LNHNV, CDR2 YYDKDF (reference sequence). The CDR3 sequence is 13 residues long. V lost 6 bases, J lost 2 bases, and 11 bases lay in between. CDR3 DNA sequence: TGTGCCACCAGTCCGGGGTCCACCTACGAGCAGTACTTC. Translated, it gives CATSPGSTYEQYF.

Written as DNA, the CDR3 is TGTGCCAGCAGTGCGAGACTAAACGAGCAGTACTTC. It is translated as CASSARLNEQYF. The chain recombines TRBV6-1 with TRBJ2-7; perhaps TRBD2 as D (5 bases). The CDR3 is 12 residues long. Trimming stripped 4 bases from V and 5 bases from J, with 9 bases between. Looked up from germline, CDR1 is MNHNS and CDR2 is SASEGT.

V and J are TRBV4-1 and TRBJ2-2, with 7 bases matching TRBD1. This CDR3 contains 16 residues. Looked up from germline, CDR1 is MGHRA and CDR2 is YSYEKL. The trim removed 0 bases at V and 6 bases at J, leaving 7 bases unmatched. The CDR3: CASSQEAIQGAGELFF. The CDR3 DNA is TGCGCCAGCAGCCAAGAGGCCATTCAGGGGGCCGGGGAGCTGTTTTTT.

CDR3: CASSARGTGAHFAEAFF. In DNA, the CDR3 is TGTGCCAGCAGCGCTCGAGGGACAGGGGCACACTTCGCTGAAGCTTTCTTT. V usage is TRBV14 and J usage is TRBJ1-1, with TRBD1 matching 10 bases. The V gene's germline CDR1 is SGHDN and CDR2 FVKESK. CDR3 size: 17 residues. J gave up 6 bases and V 5 bases, and 15 bases lay outside the gene matches.

This clone appeared a single time. This sequence joins TRBV18 and TRBJ2-3, with D perhaps TRBD1 (5 bases). The CDR3 sequence is 16 residues long. V lost 6 bases to trimming and J lost 0 bases, with 16 bases between them. The germline V gene encodes CDR1 KGHSH and CDR2 LQKENI. The CDR3 reads CASSWGRTRSTDTQYF. The DNA for the CDR3 is TGTGCCAGCTCTTGGGGCAGGACACGGAGCACAGATACGCAGTATTTT. The whole variable domain, filled in from reference TRBV18 and TRBJ2-3, reads NAGVMQNPRHLVRRRGQEARLRCSPMKGHSHVYWYRQLPEEGLKFMVYLQKENIIDESGMPKERFSAEFPKEGPSILRIQQVVRGDSAAYFCASSWGRTRSTDTQYFGPGTRLTVL.